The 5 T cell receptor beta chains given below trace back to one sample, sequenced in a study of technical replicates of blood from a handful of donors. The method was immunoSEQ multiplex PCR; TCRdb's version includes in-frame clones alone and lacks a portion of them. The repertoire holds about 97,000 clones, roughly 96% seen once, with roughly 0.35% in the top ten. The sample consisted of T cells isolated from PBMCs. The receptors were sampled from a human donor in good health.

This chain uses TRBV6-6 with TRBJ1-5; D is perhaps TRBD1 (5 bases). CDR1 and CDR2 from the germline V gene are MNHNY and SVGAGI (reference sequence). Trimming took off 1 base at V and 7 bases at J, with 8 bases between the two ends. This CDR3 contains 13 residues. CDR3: CASSYLTVQPQHF. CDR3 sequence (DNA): TGTGCCAGCAGTTACTTGACAGTACAGCCCCAGCATTTT.

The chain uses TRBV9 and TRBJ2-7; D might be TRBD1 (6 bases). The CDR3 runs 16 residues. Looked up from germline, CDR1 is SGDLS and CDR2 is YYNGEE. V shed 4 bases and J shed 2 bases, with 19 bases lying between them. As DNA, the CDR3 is TGTGCCAGCAGCAAATCGATTCGGGACACCCCCTACGAGCAGTACTTC. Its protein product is CASSKSIRDTPYEQYF.

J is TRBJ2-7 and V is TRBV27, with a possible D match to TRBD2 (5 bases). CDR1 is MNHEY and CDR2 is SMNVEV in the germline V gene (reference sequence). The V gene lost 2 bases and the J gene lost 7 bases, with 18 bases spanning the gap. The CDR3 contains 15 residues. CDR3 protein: CASSLIPGSTREQYF. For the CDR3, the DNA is TGTGCCAGCAGTTTAATCCCGGGATCCACACGGGAGCAGTACTTC.

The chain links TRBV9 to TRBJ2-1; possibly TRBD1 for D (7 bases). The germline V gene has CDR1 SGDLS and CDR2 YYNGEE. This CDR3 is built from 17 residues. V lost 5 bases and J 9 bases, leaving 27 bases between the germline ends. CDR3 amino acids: CASSDYQGGPRGGEQFF. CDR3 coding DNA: TGTGCCAGCAGTGACTACCAGGGGGGCCCAAGGGGAGGTGAGCAGTTCTTC. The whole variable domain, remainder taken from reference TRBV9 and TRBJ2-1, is DSGVTQTPKHLITATGQRVTLRCSPRSGDLSVYWYQQSLDQGLQFLIQYYNGEERAKGNILERFSAQQFPDLHSELNLSSLELGDSALYFCASSDYQGGPRGGEQFFGPGTRLTVL.

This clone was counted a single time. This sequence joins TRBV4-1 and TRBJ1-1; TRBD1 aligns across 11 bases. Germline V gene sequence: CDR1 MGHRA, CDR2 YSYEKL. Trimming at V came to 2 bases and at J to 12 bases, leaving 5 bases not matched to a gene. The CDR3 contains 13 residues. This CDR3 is CASSQYGTGGSFF. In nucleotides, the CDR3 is TGCGCCAGCAGCCAATATGGGACAGGGGGGTCTTTCTTT.